A single sample gave rise to the 27 T cell receptor beta chains below, sequenced in a study of T cells after posttransplantation cyclophosphamide. Profiling relied on immunoSEQ multiplex PCR, and the TCRdb table lists in-frame clones only, not all of them. The data hold around 47,000 clones, with 94% observed a single time. Material: PBMCs. The receptor set was obtained from a woman in her twenties or thirties in good health and a related stem cell transplant donor.

The chain joins TRBV5-1 to TRBJ2-3; 10 positions agree with TRBD1. V was pared by 4 bases and J by 6 bases, with 8 bases of the junction left unmatched. Germline-derived CDR1 and CDR2 are SGHRS and YFSETQ. The CDR3 loop spans 15 amino acids. CDR3 sequence (DNA): TGCGCCAGCAGCCATACCGGGACAGGGGATGATACGCAGTATTTT. This codes for CASSHTGTGDDTQYF.

The chain uses TRBV9 and TRBJ2-1; 10 nucleotides line up with TRBD2. The CDR3 extends over 15 amino acids. Germline-derived CDR1 and CDR2 are SGDLS and YYNGEE. V lost 1 base, J lost 8 bases, and 6 bases stayed unmatched. The CDR3 sequence is CASSVLAGVDDEQFF. CDR3 DNA sequence: TGTGCCAGCAGCGTACTAGCGGGGGTTGATGATGAGCAGTTCTTC.

This rearrangement joins TRBV19 to TRBJ2-7; D ambiguous. CDR3 length: 13 amino acids. V lost 5 bases to trimming and J lost 2 bases, with 10 bases between them. Germline V gene data show CDR1 as LNHDA and CDR2 as SQIVND (reference sequence). CDR3 in amino acids: CASSQLLAYEQYF. The CDR3 nucleotides are TGTGCCAGTAGTCAACTGCTGGCCTACGAGCAGTACTTC. Filled out from reference TRBV19 and TRBJ2-7, the complete variable domain reads DGGITQSPKYLFRKEGQNVTLSCEQNLNHDAMYWYRQDPGQGLRLIYYSQIVNDFQKGDIAEGYSVSREKKESFPLTVTSAQKNPTAFYLCASSQLLAYEQYFGPGTRLTVT.

V and J are TRBV2 and TRBJ1-1; D is undetermined. V was trimmed by 7 bases and J by 1 base, leaving 10 bases between them. Germline CDR1 reads SNHLY; CDR2 reads FYNNEI. The length of the CDR3 is 13 residues. The CDR3 loop reads CASMVEKNTEAFF. CDR3 DNA: TGTGCCAGCATGGTAGAGAAGAACACTGAAGCTTTCTTT.

This rearrangement joins TRBV11-2 to TRBJ1-6; no clear D. This CDR3 has 18 residues. Trimming stripped 0 bases from V and 3 bases from J, with 15 bases between. The germline CDR1 and CDR2 sequences are SGHAT and FQNNGV. This CDR3 reads CASSLDSDYPYYNSPLHF. The CDR3 DNA reads as TGTGCCAGCAGCTTAGACAGCGATTACCCATACTATAATTCACCCCTCCACTTT.

V gene TRBV30 combines with J gene TRBJ2-5, with D unclear. Germline V CDR1 and CDR2: GTSNPN, SVGIG (reference sequence). V lost 0 bases to trimming and J lost 5 bases, with 7 bases between them. The CDR3 has 12 residues. The CDR3 protein is CAWSVLRETQYF. The DNA for the CDR3 is TGTGCCTGGAGTGTACTGAGGGAGACCCAGTACTTC.

This chain joins TRBV7-2 and TRBJ2-5, with TRBD1 identical over 7 bases. The junction had 5 bases not matched to a gene; V was cut back by 5 bases and J by 5 bases. The germline V gene encodes CDR1 SGHTA and CDR2 FQGNSA. This CDR3 region has 13 residues. The CDR3 coding sequence is TGTGCCAGCAGCCGTGACAGGGAGGAGACCCAGTACTTC. The encoded protein is CASSRDREETQYF.

This clone appeared once. The chain uses TRBV5-8 and TRBJ2-1; D remains ambiguous. Trimming shortened V by 0 bases and J by 0 bases, and 7 bases separated the two germline ends. This CDR3 comprises 15 residues. CDR1 is SGHTS and CDR2 is YDEGEE in the germline V gene. CDR3 DNA sequence: TGTGCCAGCAGCTTGGCCAGTGGCTCCTACAATGAGCAGTTCTTC. Translation gives CASSLASGSYNEQFF.

The chain links TRBV29-1 to TRBJ2-5; D gene unclear. The CDR3 spans 12 residues. Germline CDR1 SQVTM, CDR2 ANQGSEA. Trimming took 4 bases from V and 0 from J, leaving 6 bases between them. The CDR3 loop reads CSVAEYQETQYF. In nucleotides, the CDR3 is TGCAGCGTTGCCGAGTACCAAGAGACCCAGTACTTC.

The chain has TRBV7-2 and TRBJ2-3; TRBD2 aligns across 12 bases. The CDR3 is 17 residues long. Germline trimming cut 1 base from V and 2 bases from J; bases unmatched to any gene: 4. Germline CDR1 SGHTA, CDR2 FQGNSA. CDR3 residues: CASSLVASGGATDTQYF. DNA for the CDR3: TGTGCCAGCAGCTTAGTGGCTAGCGGGGGGGCCACAGATACGCAGTATTTT.

The rearrangement joins TRBV4-3 to TRBJ2-2; a possible D gene is TRBD2 (6 bases). CDR1 is LGHNA and CDR2 is YSLEER in the germline V gene. Trimming removed 2 bases from V and 2 bases from J, with 9 bases in between. The CDR3 length is 15 residues. The CDR3 protein is CASSQHSGNTGELFF. In DNA, the CDR3 is TGCGCCAGCAGCCAACATAGCGGTAACACCGGGGAGCTGTTTTTT.

This chain connects TRBV7-3 to TRBJ2-7, with 9 bases matching TRBD1. The V and J ends lost 5 bases and 5 bases, in that order; junction bases with no gene match: 4. This CDR3 is 13 amino acids long. CDR1 SGHTA and CDR2 FQGTGA come from the germline V gene. The CDR3 loop is CASSPTGGNEQYF. The CDR3 DNA reads as TGTGCCAGCAGCCCAACAGGGGGCAACGAGCAGTACTTC. The whole variable domain, remainder taken from reference TRBV7-3 and TRBJ2-7, is GAGVSQTPSNKVTEKGKYVELRCDPISGHTALYWYRQSLGQGPEFLIYFQGTGAADDSGLPNDRFFAVRPEGSVSTLKIQRTERGDSAVYLCASSPTGGNEQYFGPGTRLTVT.

The chain links TRBV19 to TRBJ1-6, with 10 bases aligning to TRBD1. In germline, CDR1 is LNHDA, CDR2 SQIVND (reference sequence). CDR3 length: 15 amino acids. Losses at the gene ends were 7 bases for V and 5 bases for J; bases not matched to a gene: 5. CDR3 protein: CASNPGTGDNSPLHF. The DNA for the CDR3 is TGTGCCAGTAACCCCGGGACAGGGGATAATTCACCCCTCCACTTT.

The V gene is TRBV7-9, the J gene TRBJ2-1; maybe TRBD2 (6 bases). V was pared by 1 base and J by 7 bases, with 14 bases between. The CDR3 runs to 15 residues. CDR1 is SEHNR, CDR2 FQNEAQ, per germline (reference sequence). This chain's CDR3 is CASSLGLGKVNEQFF. CDR3 coding DNA: TGTGCCAGCAGCTTAGGACTAGGGAAAGTGAATGAGCAGTTCTTC. Based on the CDR3 plus reference TRBV7-9 and TRBJ2-1, the full variable domain is DTGVSQNPRHKITKRGQNVTFRCDPISEHNRLYWYRQTLGQGPEFLTYFQNEAQLEKSRLLSDRFSAERPKGSFSTLEIQRTEQGDSAMYLCASSLGLGKVNEQFFGPGTRLTVL.

Concerning this clone itself: Germline and junction disagree at one end, which may indicate a read error. The rearrangement uses TRBV11-1 and TRBJ1-6, with D unclear. The CDR3 totals 14 residues. Germline lookup yields CDR1 SGHAT and CDR2 FQDESV (reference sequence). The CDR3 loop is CASSLPIPAGRLVW. For the CDR3, the DNA is TGTGCCAGCAGCTTACCGATCCCTGCGGGAAGGCTCGTTTGG.

This clone came up once. V is TRBV7-2 and J is TRBJ2-5, with TRBD1 identical over 8 bases. The CDR3 totals 14 residues. Per the germline V gene, CDR1 is SGHTA and CDR2 is FQGNSA. The trim removed 7 bases at V and 1 base at J, leaving 5 bases unmatched. CDR3 coding DNA: TGTGCCAGCAAGCCCGACAGGGGCCAAGAGACCCAGTACTTC. Its translation is CASKPDRGQETQYF.

V usage is TRBV7-2 and J usage is TRBJ1-2, with 9 positions matching TRBD1. Trimming took 6 bases from V and 7 from J; bases not matched to a gene: 6. The CDR3 is 13 residues long. CDR1 and CDR2 from the germline V gene are SGHTA and FQGNSA. The CDR3 coding sequence is TGTGCCAGCAGAACCGGGACAGGGCGTGGCTACACCTTC. Its protein product is CASRTGTGRGYTF. Full variable domain (missing parts from reference TRBV7-2 and TRBJ1-2): GAGVSQSPSNKVTEKGKDVELRCDPISGHTALYWYRQSLGQGLEFLIYFQGNSAPDKSGLPSDRFSAERTGGSVSTLTIQRTQQEDSAVYLCASRTGTGRGYTFGSGTRLTVV.

The CDR3 spells CASSPWEPPHTQYF. CDR3 nucleotides: TGCGCCAGCAGCCCGTGGGAGCCACCCCATACGCAGTATTTT. This chain uses TRBV4-3 with TRBJ2-3; D is possibly TRBD2 (5 bases). V lost 4 bases to trimming and J lost 7 bases, with 15 bases between them. CDR1 is LGHNA, CDR2 YSLEER, per germline. This CDR3 spans 14 amino acids.

The CDR3 sequence is CASSLQGADGYTF. CDR3 DNA sequence: TGCGCCAGCAGCTTACAGGGGGCAGATGGCTACACCTTC. The genes are TRBV5-1 and TRBJ1-2; 9 nucleotides match TRBD1. V trimming: 2 bases; J trimming: 6 bases; junction bases outside the gene matches: 2. The length of the CDR3 is 13 residues. CDR1 SGHRS and CDR2 YFSETQ come from the germline V gene.

This clone occurred once. The chain couples TRBV2 to TRBJ1-1; possible D gene TRBD1, 6 bases. This CDR3 contains 15 residues. The V end was cut by 7 bases, the J end by 5 bases, with 20 bases between. Per the germline V gene, CDR1 is SNHLY and CDR2 is FYNNEI. CDR3 DNA: TGTGCCAGCACCAAGGGGGGGTTGGGGAAAACTGAAGCTTTCTTT. As protein: CASTKGGLGKTEAFF.

This rearrangement joins TRBV19 to TRBJ2-3; 8 bases align to TRBD1. The CDR3 runs 15 residues. The V segment lost 6 bases and the J segment 5 bases; nucleotides outside the gene matches: 10. The V gene's germline CDR1 is LNHDA and CDR2 SQIVND (reference sequence). The CDR3 DNA reads TGTGCCAGTAGAGAAGCGGACAGGGAAGGAGATACGCAGTATTTT. Translated: CASREADREGDTQYF.

This clone was seen only once. The CDR3 DNA reads as TGTGCCAGCAGCCCCTGGACAGGGACGGATGAGCAGTTCTTC. This gives the protein CASSPWTGTDEQFF. This rearrangement joins TRBV7-9 to TRBJ2-1; 8 bases are a match to TRBD1. CDR1 is SEHNR and CDR2 is FQNEAQ in the germline V gene (reference sequence). The J segment lost 8 bases and the V segment lost 5 bases, leaving 8 bases of the junction unmatched. The CDR3 totals 14 residues. Supplemented by reference TRBV7-9 and TRBJ2-1, the full variable domain reads DTGVSQNPRHKITKRGQNVTFRCDPISEHNRLYWYRQTLGQGPEFLTYFQNEAQLEKSRLLSDRFSAERPKGSFSTLEIQRTEQGDSAMYLCASSPWTGTDEQFFGPGTRLTVL.

The chain recombines TRBV4-1 with TRBJ2-3; no definite D call. This CDR3 spans 14 amino acids. Germline lookup yields CDR1 MGHRA and CDR2 YSYEKL. Trimming cost V 1 base and J 4 bases, with 9 bases left between them. CDR3 sequence: CASSQAERSDTQYF. The CDR3 nucleotides read TGCGCCAGCAGCCAAGCCGAGCGTTCAGATACGCAGTATTTT.

The chain links TRBV4-2 to TRBJ2-5; perhaps TRBD2 as D (5 bases). CDR1 is LGHNA, CDR2 YNFKEQ, per germline. V was shortened by 1 base and J by 0 bases, with 9 bases between the two germline ends. The CDR3 sequence is 15 residues long. The CDR3 spells CASSQAMGDQETQYF. The CDR3 DNA is TGTGCCAGCAGCCAAGCGATGGGAGACCAAGAGACCCAGTACTTC.

This clone has just one count. The chain carries TRBV7-2 and TRBJ1-5; D unresolved. V was pared by 0 bases and J by 0 bases, with 12 bases between. The length of the CDR3 is 17 residues. Germline V gene sequence: CDR1 SGHTA, CDR2 FQGNSA. CDR3 sequence reads: CASSLAGLRYSNQPQHF. The CDR3 DNA follows: TGTGCCAGCAGCTTAGCCGGGTTAAGATATAGCAATCAGCCCCAGCATTTT.

The chain employs TRBV7-6 and TRBJ2-5; weak D call: TRBD1 (6 bases). CDR1 is SGHVS and CDR2 is FNYEAQ in the germline V gene. V was clipped by 1 base and J by 4 bases, with 10 bases between them. This CDR3 is 14 amino acids long. CDR3 nucleotide sequence: TGTGCCAGCAGCTTAGGGGTCAGGGGAGAGACCCAGTACTTC. As protein: CASSLGVRGETQYF. The full variable domain, with the rest looked up from reference TRBV7-6 and TRBJ2-5, is GAGVSQSPRYKVTKRGQDVALRCDPISGHVSLYWYRQALGQGPEFLTYFNYEAQQDKSGLPNDRFSAERPEGSISTLTIQRTEQRDSAMYRCASSLGVRGETQYFGPGTRLLVL.

The chain joins TRBV29-1 to TRBJ1-2; D call uncertain. This CDR3 is 9 amino acids long. The V gene lost 3 bases and the J gene lost 10 bases, with 6 bases spanning the gap. Germline loops: CDR1 SQVTM, CDR2 ANQGSEA. The CDR3 region has the DNA TGCAGCGTTGATCGGGACTACACCTTC. It specifies CSVDRDYTF.